This TCR beta chain came from a study of cytomegalovirus exposure and HLA in healthy donors. Study-level results: Confirmation was obtained in vitro that a few CMV-associated chains are specific for CMV antigens.

Per germline, CDR1 SGHTA and CDR2 FQGTGA. The CDR3 runs to 17 residues. Trimming took 0 bases from V and 6 from J; bases not matched to a gene: 12. Data came from immunoSEQ multiplex PCR; TCRdb stores just in-frame clones and leaves some out. The sample has around 300,000 clones, about 90% seen once. For this clone: Its antigen remains unidentified.

V usage is TRBV7-3 and J usage is TRBJ2-7; 9 bases map to TRBD1. The sample taken for sequencing was PBMCs. The receptor comes from a woman aged 25 to 39 in good health and CMV-seropositive. In DNA, the CDR3 is TGTGCCAGCAGCTTAACCGGACGGGACAGGGCGTTCCCCGAGCAGTACTTC. Translation: CASSLTGRDRAFPEQYF.